This T cell receptor beta chain was documented in a study of beta chain features in type 1 diabetes. In regard to this clone: What it binds is not known.

The sequenced template was cDNA made from the entire isolated RNA. Libraries were prepared by immunoSEQ multiplex PCR; TCRdb keeps only in-frame clonotypes and omits some of them. The sample lists about 700,000 clones, around 15% occurring once. Study results and caveats: High-TCR-expressing cells could be over-represented by cDNA sequencing. For Type 1 diabetes patients, all four CD4+ subsets carried TCRB CDR3s that were moderately but significantly shorter. A possible short-template PCR bias applies equally to patients and controls.

Looked up from germline, CDR1 is MNHEY and CDR2 is SVGAGI. The V end was cut by 4 bases, the J end by 8 bases, with 11 bases between. The CDR3 length is 12 residues. The sample taken for sequencing was naive CD4+ T cells from blood. This TCR was recovered from a man between 18 and 35 years old with type 1 diabetes. This chain joins TRBV6-5 and TRBJ1-1; no definite D call. DNA for the CDR3: TGTGCCAGCAGTTCTAGAAATTGGGAAGCTTTCTTT. It is translated as CASSSRNWEAFF.